Following are 3 T cell receptor beta chains from one sample sequenced in a study of T cell repertoires in cytomegalovirus infection. One entry per CDR3 protein, called by TCRdb with MiXCR from the reads. Counted here are about 60,000 distinct CDR3 sequences, 20% occurring once; the ten biggest clones make up around 72%. The antigens of these receptors remain unknown. Sequencing used CD8+ T cells from cultured PBMCs, obtained from culture after CMV antigen stimulation. Receptors originate from a human donor in good health (CMV status not recorded). Some clones in this sample may be carry-over from other donors' samples.

The J gene is TRBJ1-1, the V gene TRBV6-2 or TRBV6-3; D unclear. The CDR3 is 14 residues long. The V end lost 0 bases, the J end lost 6 bases, and 11 bases lay between the germline ends. Germline V gene sequence: CDR1 MNHEY, CDR2 SVGEGT. The CDR3 sequence: CASSYSSHGAEAFF. CDR3 in DNA: TGTGCCAGCAGTTACTCGAGTCACGGCGCTGAAGCTTTCTTT.

CDR3 nucleotides: TGTGCCAGCAGTGAAGCTGCCGGTATGAACACTGAAGCTTTCTTT. Encoded protein: CASSEAAGMNTEAFF. This chain joins TRBV6-1 and TRBJ1-1; D is uncertain. Trimming stripped 0 bases from V and 0 bases from J, with 8 bases between. CDR1 MNHNS and CDR2 SASEGT come from the germline V gene. This CDR3 is built from 15 residues.

This clonotype was detected ten times or more. As DNA, the CDR3 is TGTGCCAGCAGCTTACTTGCGGGAGCCGAGCAGTACTTC. This sequence encodes CASSLLAGAEQYF. The gene calls are TRBV7-2 and TRBJ2-7, with 7 bases aligning to TRBD2. Germline V gene lookup returns CDR1 SGHTA and CDR2 FQGNSA. The CDR3 totals 13 residues. V was pared by 2 bases and J by 6 bases, with 4 bases of the junction left unmatched.